This T cell receptor beta chain was identified during a study of CD4 T cells in relation to SARS-CoV-2 and coronaviruses. Regarding the study as a whole: In roughly 60% of donors, memory CD4+ clonotypes crossrecognized SARS-CoV-2 and at least one common cold coronavirus spike.

This CDR3 has 14 amino acids. V shed 3 bases and J shed 13 bases, with 21 bases lying between them. Germline lookup yields CDR1 MDHEN and CDR2 SYDVKM. Regarding this clone: The antigen is not known.

The assay was immunoSEQ multiplex PCR, and TCRdb's table has in-frame clones only and misses some. The repertoire holds around 28,000 clones, with about three quarters as singletons. This receptor was taken from an adult with COVID-19. The sequenced material came from memory CD4+ T cells from PBMCs, cultured in vitro. The rearrangement uses TRBV28 and TRBJ2-5; tentative D call: TRBD2 (6 bases). CDR3 protein: CASSFRTGEAFGYF. The CDR3 region has the DNA TGTGCCAGCAGTTTCCGGACCGGGGAGGCCTTCGGGTACTTC.